The clone carrying this T cell receptor (beta chain) has more than one count but fewer than ten. Antigen: not known. The V end lost 0 bases, the J end lost 2 bases, and 7 bases lay between the germline ends. In germline, CDR1 is MNHEY, CDR2 SVGAGI. This CDR3 has 15 residues. The investigators reverse transcribed all of the isolated RNA, so they sequenced expressed TCRB transcripts. The method was immunoSEQ multiplex PCR; TCRdb's version includes in-frame clones alone and lacks a portion of them. Of around 110,000 clones listed, about 17% are singletons. This specimen belongs to a study of beta chain features in type 1 diabetes. Study observations and caveats: A moderate, significant TCRB CDR3 shortening appeared in type 1 diabetes across four CD4+ subsets. VDJ junctions sequenced from type 1 diabetes patients showed fewer insertions and more deletions.

The material sequenced was central memory CD4+ T cells from blood. The receptor was derived from a man aged 25 to 40 with type 1 diabetes. V gene TRBV6-5 combines with J gene TRBJ2-2; unclear D gene. CDR3 loop: CASSYSLPNTGELFF. Here the CDR3 DNA reads TGTGCCAGCAGTTACTCCTTACCAAACACCGGGGAGCTGTTTTTT.